A selection of T cell receptor beta chains follows, all from one sample in a study of blood T cell repertoires in COVID-19. Produced via immunoSEQ multiplex PCR; TCRdb's table is partial and in-frame only. The sample includes around 300,000 clones, about 89% of them seen just once. Material: PBMCs or T cells enriched from blood (not recorded which). The source of these receptors is a middle-aged woman who had recovered from COVID-19. Both conserved end residues are part of each CDR3. A D gene is named only where the DNA matches it firmly. Expanded clones are given a class, and other clones once, few, many or no size at all.

abundance	j_gene	v_gene	d_gene	len	CDR3aa	CDR3nt
NA	TRBJ2-1	TRBV5-8	NA	13	CASPSRTVNEQFF	TGTGCCAGCCCATCTAGGACAGTCAATGAGCAGTTCTTC
NA	TRBJ1-2	TRBV15	NA	15	CATSRDWSRGGGYTF	TGTGCCACCAGCAGAGACTGGTCGCGGGGGGGTGGCTACACCTTC
NA	TRBJ2-7	TRBV27	NA	16	CASSFLSQGLGDEQYF	TGTGCCAGCAGTTTTTTGAGTCAGGGACTGGGGGACGAGCAGTACTTC
NA	TRBJ2-5	TRBV10-3	NA	13	CAIRDRVKETQYF	TGTGCCATCAGGGATCGGGTGAAAGAGACCCAGTACTTC
NA	TRBJ2-3	TRBV11-2	TRBD2	16	CASSLPAGDGGDTQYF	TGTGCCAGCAGCTTACCAGCGGGAGACGGGGGAGATACGCAGTATTTT
NA	TRBJ1-2	TRBV2	TRBD1	16	CASSENRDRSSYGYTF	TGTGCCAGCAGTGAAAACCGGGACAGGAGCAGCTATGGCTACACCTTC
NA	TRBJ2-1	TRBV5-4	TRBD1	16	CASSSGTGETYNEQFF	TGTGCCAGCAGCTCGGGGACAGGGGAAACCTACAATGAGCAGTTCTTC
NA	TRBJ2-3	TRBV5-6	NA	15	CASSLGAGSTDTQYF	TGTGCCAGCAGCTTGGGGGCTGGGAGCACAGATACGCAGTATTTT
NA	TRBJ2-1	TRBV5-1	TRBD2	17	CASSFGRRTSGYNEQFF	TGCGCCAGCAGCTTCGGGCGCCGGACTAGCGGCTACAATGAGCAGTTCTTC
NA	TRBJ2-6	TRBV19	NA	17	CASRLRDFSSGANVLTF	TGTGCCAGTAGGCTCCGGGACTTCTCCTCTGGGGCCAACGTCCTGACTTTC
NA	TRBJ1-1	TRBV12-2	NA	12	CASWQVNTEAFF	TGTGCAAGTTGGCAGGTGAACACTGAAGCTTTCTTT
NA	TRBJ2-1	TRBV7-2	NA	15	CASSLSGNSYNEQFF	TGTGCCAGCAGTTTGAGCGGAAACTCCTACAATGAGCAGTTCTTC
NA	TRBJ2-3	TRBV5-1	TRBD2	18	CASSLELAGGTSTDTQYF	TGCGCCAGCAGCTTGGAACTAGCGGGAGGAACTAGCACAGATACGCAGTATTTT
once	TRBJ1-2	TRBV30	TRBD1	16	CAWSVPRAGGRYGYTF	TGTGCCTGGAGTGTACCAAGGGCAGGGGGCCGCTATGGCTACACCTTC
NA	TRBJ1-1	TRBV30	NA	13	CAWSRGTSTEAFF	TGTGCCTGGAGTCGCGGGACCTCCACTGAAGCTTTCTTT
NA	TRBJ2-3	TRBV6-1	TRBD2	16	CASSERTSGRSESQYF	TGTGCCAGCAGTGAGAGGACTAGCGGGAGATCGGAGTCGCAGTATTTT
NA	TRBJ1-2	TRBV19	NA	15	CASSIAPSPNYGYTF	TGTGCCAGTAGTATAGCCCCAAGCCCGAACTATGGCTACACCTTC
NA	TRBJ2-5	TRBV21-1	NA	17	CASSSPDRTGGAETQYF	TGTGCCAGCAGCTCACCCGACCGGACAGGGGGCGCAGAGACCCAGTACTTC
once	TRBJ1-5	TRBV7-9	TRBD1	14	CASSPGQGERPQHF	TGTGCCAGCAGCCCGGGACAGGGGGAAAGGCCCCAGCATTTT
NA	TRBJ1-1	TRBV19	NA	13	CASSRGANTEAFF	TGTGCCAGCTCTCGGGGGGCGAACACTGAAGCTTTCTTT
NA	TRBJ2-1	TRBV20-1	TRBD1	16	CSASPRAGQGIYEQFF	TGCAGTGCTAGTCCTCGAGCGGGACAGGGTATTTATGAGCAGTTCTTC
NA	TRBJ1-1	TRBV29-1	NA	13	CSVGERGGTEAFF	TGCAGCGTTGGAGAAAGGGGGGGAACTGAAGCTTTCTTT
NA	TRBJ2-1	TRBV7-2	TRBD2	13	CASSLYTSGIQFF	TGTGCCAGCAGCTTATATACTAGCGGGATTCAGTTCTTC
NA	TRBJ2-2	TRBV28	TRBD2	19	CASVQPGLAGGGNTGELFF	TGTGCCAGCGTTCAACCGGGACTAGCGGGAGGGGGGAACACCGGGGAGCTGTTTTTT
NA	TRBJ2-3	TRBV7-9	TRBD1	16	CASSTLRDRGTDTQYF	TGTGCCAGCAGCACCCTCCGGGACAGGGGGACAGATACGCAGTATTTT
once	TRBJ1-1	TRBV29-1	TRBD1	13	CSVETRGLFEAFF	TGCAGCGTTGAAACCAGGGGGCTTTTCGAAGCTTTCTTT
NA	TRBJ1-2	TRBV6-1	NA	13	CASSDLGAYGYTF	TGTGCCAGCAGTGATCTGGGGGCATATGGCTACACCTTC
many	TRBJ1-1	TRBV29-1	NA	14	CSVWTVGKGNEAFF	TGCAGCGTTTGGACAGTAGGAAAGGGTAATGAAGCTTTCTTT
NA	TRBJ1-5	TRBV2	NA	15	CASSEGGARGQPQHF	TGTGCCAGCAGTGAAGGTGGGGCGCGGGGTCAGCCCCAGCATTTT
NA	TRBJ1-1	TRBV15	NA	14	CATSSGRVYTEAFF	TGTGCCACCAGCAGCGGCAGGGTGTACACTGAAGCTTTCTTT
NA	TRBJ2-1	TRBV5-1	TRBD2	17	CASSLGLAGGTFGEQFF	TGCGCCAGCAGCTTAGGACTAGCGGGGGGTACTTTCGGTGAGCAGTTCTTC
NA	TRBJ1-1	TRBV7-2	NA	13	CASSFRTSREAFF	TGTGCCAGCAGCTTCCGGACATCGCGGGAAGCTTTCTTT
NA	TRBJ1-6	TRBV9	TRBD1	15	CASSRLGQGDSPLHF	TGTGCCAGCAGCCGTCTGGGACAGGGAGATTCACCCCTCCACTTT
NA	TRBJ2-2	TRBV18	TRBD1	15	CASSRTGVNTGELFF	TGTGCCAGCTCACGAACAGGGGTCAACACCGGGGAGCTGTTTTTT
once	TRBJ2-3	TRBV18	NA	15	CATRGGNYHTDTQYF	TGTGCCACTCGAGGGGGAAACTACCACACAGATACGCAGTATTTT
NA	TRBJ2-3	TRBV3-1/TRBV3-2	NA	12	CASSLGPDTQYF	TGTGCCAGCAGCCTTGGGCCTGATACGCAGTATTTT
few	TRBJ1-1	TRBV18	NA	16	CASSPTKDSLNTEAFF	TGTGCCAGCTCACCGACGAAAGACAGTCTGAACACTGAAGCTTTCTTT
NA	TRBJ2-5	TRBV6-5	NA	11	CASSMSETQYF	TGTGCCAGCAGTATGTCGGAGACCCAGTACTTC
NA	TRBJ1-2	TRBV7-2	NA	14	CASSLLGDFYGYTF	TGTGCCAGCAGCCTCCTGGGCGATTTTTATGGCTACACCTTC
NA	TRBJ1-3	TRBV19	TRBD1	17	CASRSTTDRESGNTIYF	TGTGCCAGTAGATCCACGACAGACAGGGAGTCTGGAAACACCATATATTTT
NA	TRBJ2-1	TRBV25-1	NA	15	CASSPSRHSYNEQFF	TGTGCCAGCAGCCCCTCAAGACACTCCTACAATGAGCAGTTCTTC
NA	TRBJ2-2	TRBV30	TRBD1	14	CAWRGTGGTGELFF	TGTGCCTGGAGGGGGACAGGGGGCACCGGGGAGCTGTTTTTT
NA	TRBJ1-5	TRBV12-3/TRBV12-4	NA	13	CASSDRLNQPQHF	TGTGCCAGCAGCGACAGGTTAAATCAGCCCCAGCATTTT
NA	TRBJ1-1	TRBV27	NA	16	CASSRGGGGMNTEAFF	TGTGCCAGCAGCCGGGGAGGGGGTGGAATGAACACTGAAGCTTTCTTT
NA	TRBJ1-6	TRBV6-5	NA	14	CASSLSAYNSPLHF	TGTGCCAGCAGCCTCTCTGCGTATAATTCACCCCTCCACTTT
NA	TRBJ2-1	TRBV9	TRBD2	16	CASSVGGTSGYNEQFF	TGTGCCAGCAGCGTAGGCGGGACTAGCGGTTACAATGAGCAGTTCTTC
NA	TRBJ2-3	TRBV5-1	TRBD2	16	CASSPLLAGGEDTQYF	TGCGCCAGCAGCCCACTACTAGCGGGAGGGGAGGATACGCAGTATTTT
NA	TRBJ1-1	TRBV6-5	TRBD1	13	CASRDSTGIEAFF	TGTGCCAGCAGGGACTCGACAGGGATTGAAGCTTTCTTT
NA	TRBJ1-1	TRBV12-2	NA	19	CASRLVPTGGKRKRTEAFF	TGTGCAAGTCGCTTAGTTCCGACAGGGGGCAAGCGGAAGCGCACTGAAGCTTTCTTT
once	TRBJ2-3	TRBV25-1	TRBD2	16	CASSEWGSGGVDTQYF	TGTGCCAGCAGTGAATGGGGTAGCGGGGGTGTGGATACGCAGTATTTT
NA	TRBJ1-5	TRBV6-6	NA	13	CASSARVDQPQHF	TGTGCCAGCAGTGCCAGGGTAGATCAGCCCCAGCATTTT
NA	TRBJ2-7	TRBV7-2	NA	17	CASSQSPTFVSPYEQYF	TGTGCCAGCAGCCAGTCACCAACCTTCGTTTCACCCTACGAGCAGTACTTC
NA	TRBJ2-7	TRBV4-1	TRBD1	16	CASSQGPGTASYEQYF	TGCGCCAGCAGCCAAGGCCCCGGGACAGCGAGTTACGAGCAGTACTTC
NA	TRBJ1-1	TRBV2	NA	13	CASSKGGNTEAFF	TGTGCCAGCAGCAAAGGGGGAAACACTGAAGCTTTCTTT
NA	TRBJ1-2	TRBV5-8	NA	14	CASSSPDRDYGYTF	TGTGCCAGCAGCTCCCCAGACAGAGACTATGGCTACACCTTC